This T cell receptor (beta chain) stems from a study of shared clonotypes between healthy human individuals. Notes on the study in general: Among the subsets, naive ones generally showed larger estimated richness than memory ones. Non-shared clonotypes displayed generation probabilities falling below those of clonotypes present in all four donors.

Germline CDR1 is SGHTA and CDR2 is FQGNSA. The CDR3 extends over 15 amino acids. Trimming shortened V by 4 bases and J by 0 bases, and 10 bases separated the two germline ends. In the authors' methods: Because ImmunoSEQ provided only junction sequences with no quality scores, the filtering differed. The method was immunoSEQ multiplex PCR; TCRdb's version includes in-frame clones alone and lacks a portion of them. The V and J calls and clone size are taken from that table; D and trimming were inferred from the DNA. Of about 1.5 million clones listed, roughly 96% are singletons. This clone was counted once. Antigen specificity is unknown.

The sequenced material came from naive CD4+ T cells sorted from blood. Subset in this sample: CD45RA+ positively selected. This sequence was found in a man in his thirties or forties in good health. The chain joins TRBV7-2 to TRBJ2-1; D not certain. The DNA of the CDR3 is TGTGCCAGCAGCTGGATTGGCGGCTCCTACAATGAGCAGTTCTTC. Translation gives CASSWIGGSYNEQFF.